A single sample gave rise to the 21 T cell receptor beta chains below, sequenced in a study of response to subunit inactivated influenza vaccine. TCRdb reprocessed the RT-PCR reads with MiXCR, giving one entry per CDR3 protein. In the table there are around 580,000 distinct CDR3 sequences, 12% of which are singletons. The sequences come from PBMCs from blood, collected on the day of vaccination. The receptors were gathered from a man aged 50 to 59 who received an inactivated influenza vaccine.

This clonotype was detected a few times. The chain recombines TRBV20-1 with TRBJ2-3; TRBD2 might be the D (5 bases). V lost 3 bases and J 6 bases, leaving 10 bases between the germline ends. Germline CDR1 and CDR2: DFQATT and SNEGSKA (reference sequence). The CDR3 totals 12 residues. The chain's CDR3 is CSARRAIDTQYF. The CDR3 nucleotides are TGCAGTGCTAGGAGGGCGATTGATACGCAGTATTTT.

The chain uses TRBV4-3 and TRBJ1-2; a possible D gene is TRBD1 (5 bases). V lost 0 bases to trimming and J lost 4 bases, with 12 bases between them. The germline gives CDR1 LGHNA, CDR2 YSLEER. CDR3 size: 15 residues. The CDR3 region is CASSQEQAFGYGYTF. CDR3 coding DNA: TGCGCCAGCAGCCAAGAACAGGCGTTCGGCTATGGCTACACCTTC.

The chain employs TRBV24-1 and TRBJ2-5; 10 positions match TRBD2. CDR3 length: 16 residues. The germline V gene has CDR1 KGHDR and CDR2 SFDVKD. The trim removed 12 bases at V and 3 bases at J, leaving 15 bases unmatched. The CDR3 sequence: CASQGSGTSEKETQYF. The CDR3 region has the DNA TGTGCCTCTCAGGGGAGCGGGACTAGCGAGAAAGAGACCCAGTACTTC.

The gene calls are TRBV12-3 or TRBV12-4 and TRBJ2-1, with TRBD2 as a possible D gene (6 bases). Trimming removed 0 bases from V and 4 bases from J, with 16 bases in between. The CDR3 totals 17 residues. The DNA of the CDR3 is TGTGCCAGCAGTTTAGCTGAGGCGGGACCAGCTTACAATGAGCAGTTCTTC. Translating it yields CASSLAEAGPAYNEQFF.

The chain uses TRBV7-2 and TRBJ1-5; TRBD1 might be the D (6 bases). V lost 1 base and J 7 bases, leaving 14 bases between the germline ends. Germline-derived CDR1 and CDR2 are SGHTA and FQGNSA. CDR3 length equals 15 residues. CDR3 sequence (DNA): TGTGCCAGCAGCTTAGGCCGGCAGGGGATCCAGCCCCAGCATTTT. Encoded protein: CASSLGRQGIQPQHF.

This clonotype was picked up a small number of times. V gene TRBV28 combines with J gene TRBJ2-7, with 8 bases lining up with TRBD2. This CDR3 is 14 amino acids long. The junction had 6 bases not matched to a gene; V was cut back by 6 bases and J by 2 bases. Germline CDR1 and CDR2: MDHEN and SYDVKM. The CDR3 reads CASSIAGRAYEQYF. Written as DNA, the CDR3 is TGTGCCAGCAGCATAGCGGGACGGGCCTACGAGCAGTACTTC. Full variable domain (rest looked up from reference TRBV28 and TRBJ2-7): DVKVTQSSRYLVKRTGEKVFLECVQDMDHENMFWYRQDPGLGLRLIYFSYDVKMKEKGDIPEGYSVSREKKERFSLILESASTNQTSMYLCASSIAGRAYEQYFGPGTRLTVT.

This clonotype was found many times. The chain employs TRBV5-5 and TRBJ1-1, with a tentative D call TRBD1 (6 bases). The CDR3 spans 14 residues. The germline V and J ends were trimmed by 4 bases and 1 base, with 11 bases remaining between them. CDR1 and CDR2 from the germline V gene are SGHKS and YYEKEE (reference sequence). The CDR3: CASSADRWNTEAFF. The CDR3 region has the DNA TGTGCCAGCAGCGCTGACAGGTGGAACACTGAAGCTTTCTTT. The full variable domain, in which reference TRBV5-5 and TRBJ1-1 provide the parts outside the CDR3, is DAGVTQSPTHLIKTRGQQVTLRCSPISGHKSVSWYQQVLGQGPQFIFQYYEKEERGRGNFPDRFSARQFPNYSSELNVNALLLGDSALYLCASSADRWNTEAFFGQGTRLTVV.

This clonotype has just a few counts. This chain's CDR3 is CASSLGQGGTTLHF. The CDR3 DNA is TGTGCCAGCAGTTTGGGACAGGGAGGAACGACCCTCCACTTT. This chain joins TRBV12-3 or TRBV12-4 and TRBJ1-6, with 9 bases lining up with TRBD1. The CDR3 is 14 residues long. V dropped 3 bases and J dropped 14; count of bases not matched to a gene: 8.

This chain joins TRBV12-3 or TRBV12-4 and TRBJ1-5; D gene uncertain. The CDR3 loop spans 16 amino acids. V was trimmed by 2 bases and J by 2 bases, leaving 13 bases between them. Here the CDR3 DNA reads TGTGCCAGCAGTTTACGGGGAGGCGGACGCAATCAGCCCCAGCATTTT. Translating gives CASSLRGGGRNQPQHF.

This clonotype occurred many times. CDR3 protein: CAIGTGTNYGYTF. The CDR3 DNA sequence: TGTGCCATCGGGACAGGGACCAACTATGGCTACACCTTC. The chain carries TRBV6-2 or TRBV6-3 and TRBJ1-2; 9 bases agree with TRBD1. Trimming took 10 bases from V and 2 from J; bases not matched to a gene: 5. Germline V gene data show CDR1 as MNHEY and CDR2 as SVGEGT. The CDR3 loop spans 13 amino acids.

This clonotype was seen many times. The CDR3, as DNA: TGCAGTGCTCCTTCCTTGACAGGGACTACCCAGTACTTC. Protein: CSAPSLTGTTQYF. The chain has TRBV20-1 and TRBJ2-5, with a weak D call TRBD1 (7 bases). CDR1 is DFQATT and CDR2 is SNEGSKA in the germline V gene (reference sequence). The CDR3 is made up of 13 amino acids. Between the trimmed V and J ends, which lost 5 bases and 8 bases, there was a span of 18 bases.

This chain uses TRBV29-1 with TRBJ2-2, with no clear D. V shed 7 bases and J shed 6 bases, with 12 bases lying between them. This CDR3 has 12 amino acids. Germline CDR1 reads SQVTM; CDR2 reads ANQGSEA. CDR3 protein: CSAGRGSGELFF. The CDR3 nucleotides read TGCAGCGCCGGCCGCGGATCCGGGGAGCTGTTTTTT.

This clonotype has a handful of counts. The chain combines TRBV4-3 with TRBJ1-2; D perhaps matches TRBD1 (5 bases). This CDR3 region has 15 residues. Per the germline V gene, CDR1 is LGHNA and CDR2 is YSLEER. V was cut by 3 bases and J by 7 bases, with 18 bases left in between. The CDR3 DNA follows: TGCGCCAGCAGCCAGGAAATCGACAGTTCTTCTGGCTACACCTTC. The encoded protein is CASSQEIDSSSGYTF.

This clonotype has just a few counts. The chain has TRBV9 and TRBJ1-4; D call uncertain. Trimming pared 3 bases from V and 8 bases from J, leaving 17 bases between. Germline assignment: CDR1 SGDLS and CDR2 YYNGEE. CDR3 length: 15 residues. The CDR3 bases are TGTGCCAGCAGCGCCTCCGGGTCCCCCGGGGAAAAACTGTTTTTT. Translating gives CASSASGSPGEKLFF.

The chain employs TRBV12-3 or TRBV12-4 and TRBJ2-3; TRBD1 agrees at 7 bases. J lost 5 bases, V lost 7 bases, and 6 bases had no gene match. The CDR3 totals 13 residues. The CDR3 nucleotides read TGTGCCAGCACAGGGGGTGCGGGAGATACGCAGTATTTT. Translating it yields CASTGGAGDTQYF.

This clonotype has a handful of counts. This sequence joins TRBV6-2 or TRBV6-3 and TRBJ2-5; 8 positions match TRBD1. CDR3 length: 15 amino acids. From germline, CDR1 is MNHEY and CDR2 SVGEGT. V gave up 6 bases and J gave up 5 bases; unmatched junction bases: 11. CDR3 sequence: CASRGGQVLDETQYF. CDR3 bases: TGTGCCAGCAGGGGGGGACAGGTCCTAGACGAGACCCAGTACTTC.

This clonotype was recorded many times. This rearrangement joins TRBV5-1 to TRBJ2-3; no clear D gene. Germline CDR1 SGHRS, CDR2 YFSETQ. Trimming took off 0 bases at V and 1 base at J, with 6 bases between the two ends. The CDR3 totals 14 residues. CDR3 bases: TGCGCCAGCAGCTTGGCCCTAGGCACAGATACGCAGTATTTT. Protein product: CASSLALGTDTQYF.

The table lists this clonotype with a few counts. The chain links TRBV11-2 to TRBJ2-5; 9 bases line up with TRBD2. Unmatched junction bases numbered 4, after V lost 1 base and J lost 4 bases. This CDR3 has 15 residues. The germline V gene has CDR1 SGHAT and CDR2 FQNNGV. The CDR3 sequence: CASSLARGGPETQYF. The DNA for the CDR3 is TGTGCCAGCAGCTTAGCGCGGGGGGGCCCAGAGACCCAGTACTTC.

The CDR3 region has the DNA TGTGCCAGCAGCTTAGCGTCTAGCGGGATCGGTGAGCAGTTCTTC. Translation: CASSLASSGIGEQFF. The chain couples TRBV7-2 to TRBJ2-1, with 9 bases fitting TRBD2. CDR1 is SGHTA and CDR2 is FQGNSA in the germline V gene. Trimming removed 0 bases from V and 9 bases from J; junction bases left unmatched: 6. The CDR3 is made up of 15 amino acids.

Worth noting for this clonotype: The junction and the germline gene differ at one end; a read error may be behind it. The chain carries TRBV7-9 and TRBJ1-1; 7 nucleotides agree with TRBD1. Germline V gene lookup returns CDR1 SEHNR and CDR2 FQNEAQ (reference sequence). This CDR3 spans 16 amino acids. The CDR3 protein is CASSPGTALRNTVAFF. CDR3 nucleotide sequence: TGTGCCAGCAGCCCGGGGACAGCCCTTCGGAACACTGTAGCTTTCTTT. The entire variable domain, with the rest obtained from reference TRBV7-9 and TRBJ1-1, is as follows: DTGVSQNPRHKITKRGQNVTFRCDPISEHNRLYWYRQTLGQGPEFLTYFQNEAQLEKSRLLSDRFSAERPKGSFSTLEIQRTEQGDSAMYLCASSPGTALRNTVAFFGQGTRLTVV.

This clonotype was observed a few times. CDR3 in amino acids: CSARTSGGANEQFF. The CDR3 nucleotides read TGCAGCGCACGGACTAGCGGGGGGGCGAATGAGCAGTTCTTC. The chain is built from TRBV29-1 and TRBJ2-1; 15 bases agree with TRBD2. Per the germline V gene, CDR1 is SQVTM and CDR2 is ANQGSEA. The CDR3 spans 14 residues. Trimming at V came to 7 bases and at J to 7 bases, leaving 5 bases not matched to a gene.